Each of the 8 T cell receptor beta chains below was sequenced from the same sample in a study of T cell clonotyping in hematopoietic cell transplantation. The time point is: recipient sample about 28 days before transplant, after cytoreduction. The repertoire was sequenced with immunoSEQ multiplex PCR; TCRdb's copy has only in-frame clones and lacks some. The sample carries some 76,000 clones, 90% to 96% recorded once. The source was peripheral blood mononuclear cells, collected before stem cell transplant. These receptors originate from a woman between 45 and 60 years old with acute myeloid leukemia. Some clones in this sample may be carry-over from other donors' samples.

CDR3 loop: CASSIIQGAYNEQFF. The CDR3 region has the DNA TGTGCCAGTAGTATCATTCAGGGGGCTTACAATGAGCAGTTCTTC. The chain employs TRBV19 and TRBJ2-1, with TRBD1 matching over 8 bases. The germline CDR1 and CDR2 sequences are LNHDA and SQIVND (reference sequence). This CDR3 is 15 amino acids long. V lost 3 bases and J lost 4; bases outside the gene matches: 5.

The CDR3 DNA reads TGTGCCAGCAGCCCCCGGGGGGGAAACGAGCAGTACTTC. It encodes CASSPRGGNEQYF. The rearrangement uses TRBV6-6 and TRBJ2-7, with 8 bases identical to TRBD2. CDR1 and CDR2 (germline): MNHNY, SVGAGI (reference sequence). V shed 6 bases, J shed 5 bases, and the junction held 6 bases outside the gene matches. The CDR3 spans 13 residues.

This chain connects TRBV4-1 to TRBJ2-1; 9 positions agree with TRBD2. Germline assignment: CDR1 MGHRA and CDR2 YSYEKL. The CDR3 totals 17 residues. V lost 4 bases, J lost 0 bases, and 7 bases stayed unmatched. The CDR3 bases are TGCGCCAGCAGCCGAGGACTAGCGCAATCCTCCTACAATGAGCAGTTCTTC. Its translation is CASSRGLAQSSYNEQFF.

CDR3 in DNA: TGTGCCAGCAGTGAGTGGCTAGCGGGGGGCCGGAGCCAAGAGACCCAGTACTTC. Translation gives CASSEWLAGGRSQETQYF. V is TRBV6-1 and J is TRBJ2-5; 11 nucleotides agree with TRBD2. The V and J ends lost 3 bases and 1 base, in that order; junction bases with no gene match: 10. Per the germline V gene, CDR1 is MNHNS and CDR2 is SASEGT. CDR3 length: 18 amino acids.

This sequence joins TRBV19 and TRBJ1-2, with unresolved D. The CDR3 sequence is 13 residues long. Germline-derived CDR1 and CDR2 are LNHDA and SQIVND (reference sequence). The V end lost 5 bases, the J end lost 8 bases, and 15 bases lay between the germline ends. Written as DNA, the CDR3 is TGTGCCAGTAGTGTCTCCGGATACTTGGGCTACACCTTC. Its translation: CASSVSGYLGYTF.

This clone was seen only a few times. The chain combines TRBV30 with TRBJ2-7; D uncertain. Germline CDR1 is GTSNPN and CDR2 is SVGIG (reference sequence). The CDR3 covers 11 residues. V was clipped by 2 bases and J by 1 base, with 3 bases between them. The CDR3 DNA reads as TGTGCCTGGAGTCCATCCTACGAGCAGTACTTC. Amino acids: CAWSPSYEQYF.

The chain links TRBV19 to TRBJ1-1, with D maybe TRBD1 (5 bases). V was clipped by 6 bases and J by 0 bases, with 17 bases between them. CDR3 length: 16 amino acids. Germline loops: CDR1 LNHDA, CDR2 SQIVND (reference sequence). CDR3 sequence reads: CASRSSTGTVNTEAFF. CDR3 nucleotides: TGTGCCAGTAGATCTAGTACCGGGACGGTGAACACTGAAGCTTTCTTT.

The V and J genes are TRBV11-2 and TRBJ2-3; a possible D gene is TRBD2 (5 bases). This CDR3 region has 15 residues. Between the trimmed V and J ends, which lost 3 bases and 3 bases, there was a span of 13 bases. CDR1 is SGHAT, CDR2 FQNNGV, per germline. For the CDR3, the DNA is TGTGCCAGCAGCTTTGTGAGGGCGGAGACAGATACGCAGTATTTT. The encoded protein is CASSFVRAETDTQYF.